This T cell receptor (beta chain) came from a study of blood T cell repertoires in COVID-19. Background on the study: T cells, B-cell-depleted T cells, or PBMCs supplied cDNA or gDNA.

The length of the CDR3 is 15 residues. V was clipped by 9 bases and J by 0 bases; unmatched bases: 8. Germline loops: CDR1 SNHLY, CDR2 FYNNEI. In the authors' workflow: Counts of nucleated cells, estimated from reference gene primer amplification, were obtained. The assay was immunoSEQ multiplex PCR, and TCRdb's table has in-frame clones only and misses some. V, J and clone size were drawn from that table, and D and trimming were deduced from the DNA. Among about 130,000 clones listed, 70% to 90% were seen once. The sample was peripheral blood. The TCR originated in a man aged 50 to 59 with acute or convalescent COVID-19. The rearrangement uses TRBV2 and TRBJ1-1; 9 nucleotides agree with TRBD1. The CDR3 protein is CASRGGTGMNTEAFF. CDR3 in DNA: TGTGCCAGTCGGGGGGGGACAGGGATGAACACTGAAGCTTTCTTT.